This T cell receptor (beta chain) was sequenced for a study of cytomegalovirus exposure and HLA in healthy donors. This PCR relied on a set of 60 Vbeta primers and 13 Jbeta primers. This table comes from immunoSEQ multiplex PCR, and its TCRdb copy is limited to in-frame clones, with some not included. The table lists about 150,000 clones, roughly 81% of them singletons. Germline assignment: CDR1 MDHEN and CDR2 SYDVKM. Trimming removed 0 bases from V and 7 bases from J; junction bases left unmatched: 8. The CDR3 totals 15 residues. The chain joins TRBV28 to TRBJ1-2; 7 bases agree with TRBD1. The sequence came from a man aged 25 to 40 in good health and CMV-seropositive. Sequenced material: PBMCs. The CDR3 DNA sequence: TGTGCCAGCAGTTTATGGGGGAGGACAGGCGGTGGCTACACCTTC. Encoded protein: CASSLWGRTGGGYTF.